This is a list of T cell receptor beta chains from one sample in a study of cytomegalovirus exposure and HLA in healthy donors. The protocol was immunoSEQ multiplex PCR, while the TCRdb copy is restricted to in-frame clones and leaves out a portion. The table has around 150,000 clones, around 83% seen once; the top ten hold more than 4%. Sequences were obtained from PBMCs. The receptors were sampled from a man between 40 and 49 years old in good health and CMV-seropositive. Each CDR3 is given with its conserved first and last residue. D genes are given only for firm matches. Expanded clones are given a class, and other clones once, few, many or no size at all.

J gene: TRBJ2-1
CDR3 length: 15
clone size: once
D gene: TRBD1
V gene: TRBV6-5
CDR3 DNA: TGTGCCAGCAGACTTAGGGGGCCCGTCTACAATGAGCAGTTCTTC
CDR3 protein: CASRLRGPVYNEQFF

J gene: TRBJ2-2
CDR3 length: 14
clone size: NA
D gene: NA
V gene: TRBV5-1
CDR3 DNA: TGCGCCAGCAGCTTGCTTTCGAACACCGGGGAGCTGTTTTTT
CDR3 protein: CASSLLSNTGELFF

J gene: TRBJ1-1
CDR3 length: 14
clone size: NA
D gene: NA
V gene: TRBV19
CDR3 DNA: TGTGCCAGTAGTATGGGAGGTGTGAACACTGAAGCTTTCTTT
CDR3 protein: CASSMGGVNTEAFF

J gene: TRBJ1-2
CDR3 length: 14
clone size: NA
D gene: TRBD1
V gene: TRBV6-6
CDR3 DNA: TGTGCCAGCAGTCAAAGAGGGACAGGGGAAGGCTACACCTTC
CDR3 protein: CASSQRGTGEGYTF

J gene: TRBJ2-2
CDR3 length: 16
clone size: NA
D gene: NA
V gene: TRBV5-1
CDR3 DNA: TGCGCCAGCAGCCGGACGGGGACACCGAACACCGGGGAGCTGTTTTTT
CDR3 protein: CASSRTGTPNTGELFF

J gene: TRBJ2-5
CDR3 length: 15
clone size: NA
D gene: NA
V gene: TRBV19
CDR3 DNA: TGTGCCAGTAGTCGGGTGAAGGCGGTTCGGGAGACCCAGTACTTC
CDR3 protein: CASSRVKAVRETQYF

J gene: TRBJ1-1
CDR3 length: 13
clone size: few
D gene: NA
V gene: TRBV7-2
CDR3 DNA: TGTGCCAGCAGCTCGTGGGGGGGCACTGAAGCTTTCTTT
CDR3 protein: CASSSWGGTEAFF

J gene: TRBJ2-3
CDR3 length: 18
clone size: NA
D gene: TRBD2
V gene: TRBV9
CDR3 DNA: TGTGCCAGCAGCGTAGGACTAGCGGGGGGGGTTAGCACAGATACGCAGTATTTT
CDR3 protein: CASSVGLAGGVSTDTQYF

J gene: TRBJ1-2
CDR3 length: 13
clone size: NA
D gene: NA
V gene: TRBV2
CDR3 DNA: TGTGCCAGCAGTGAGGGCCCTACCTCTGGCTACACCTTC
CDR3 protein: CASSEGPTSGYTF

J gene: TRBJ1-2
CDR3 length: 14
clone size: NA
D gene: TRBD1
V gene: TRBV7-9
CDR3 DNA: TGTGCCAGCAGCTTCACAGGGGGCGTCTATGGCTACACCTTC
CDR3 protein: CASSFTGGVYGYTF

J gene: TRBJ2-7
CDR3 length: 15
clone size: NA
D gene: NA
V gene: TRBV5-1
CDR3 DNA: TGCGCCAGCAGCTTTGCAGGGGCCTACGCCTACGAGCAGTACTTC
CDR3 protein: CASSFAGAYAYEQYF

J gene: TRBJ1-2
CDR3 length: 14
clone size: NA
D gene: TRBD1
V gene: TRBV11-2
CDR3 DNA: TGTGCCAGCAGACCCCCGGGACAGAACTATGGCTACACCTTC
CDR3 protein: CASRPPGQNYGYTF

J gene: TRBJ1-2
CDR3 length: 13
clone size: NA
D gene: NA
V gene: TRBV27
CDR3 DNA: TGTGCCAGCAGTACCAAAGGGAGAGGTGGCTACACCTTC
CDR3 protein: CASSTKGRGGYTF

J gene: TRBJ1-1
CDR3 length: 15
clone size: few
D gene: NA
V gene: TRBV4-3
CDR3 DNA: TGCGCCAGCAGCCAAGATCCCGCCGGGGACACTGAAGCTTTCTTT
CDR3 protein: CASSQDPAGDTEAFF

J gene: TRBJ2-7
CDR3 length: 15
clone size: NA
D gene: NA
V gene: TRBV6-5
CDR3 DNA: TGTGCCAGCAGTTATTCCGGACATTCCAGTTACGAGCAGTACTTC
CDR3 protein: CASSYSGHSSYEQYF

J gene: TRBJ1-2
CDR3 length: 13
clone size: few
D gene: NA
V gene: TRBV5-1
CDR3 DNA: TGCGCCAGCAGCTTGGCTAAGGGGTTAGGATACACCTTC
CDR3 protein: CASSLAKGLGYTF

J gene: TRBJ2-3
CDR3 length: 15
clone size: NA
D gene: TRBD2
V gene: TRBV6-1
CDR3 DNA: TGTGCCAGCACCCCGATGGGGCGGGAGGCAGATACGCAGTATTTT
CDR3 protein: CASTPMGREADTQYF

J gene: TRBJ1-4
CDR3 length: 14
clone size: NA
D gene: NA
V gene: TRBV18
CDR3 DNA: TGTGCCAGCTCAGCACAGTGGGCAAAAGAAAAACTGTTTTTT
CDR3 protein: CASSAQWAKEKLFF

J gene: TRBJ2-7
CDR3 length: 14
clone size: NA
D gene: TRBD1
V gene: TRBV27
CDR3 DNA: TGTGCCAGCAGCCCCTGGGACAGGGAGTACGAGCAGTACTTC
CDR3 protein: CASSPWDREYEQYF

J gene: TRBJ2-7
CDR3 length: 15
clone size: NA
D gene: NA
V gene: TRBV5-6
CDR3 DNA: TGTGCCAGCAGCCTGCTGCAAATAGCAGAGAGGGAGCAGTACTTC
CDR3 protein: CASSLLQIAEREQYF